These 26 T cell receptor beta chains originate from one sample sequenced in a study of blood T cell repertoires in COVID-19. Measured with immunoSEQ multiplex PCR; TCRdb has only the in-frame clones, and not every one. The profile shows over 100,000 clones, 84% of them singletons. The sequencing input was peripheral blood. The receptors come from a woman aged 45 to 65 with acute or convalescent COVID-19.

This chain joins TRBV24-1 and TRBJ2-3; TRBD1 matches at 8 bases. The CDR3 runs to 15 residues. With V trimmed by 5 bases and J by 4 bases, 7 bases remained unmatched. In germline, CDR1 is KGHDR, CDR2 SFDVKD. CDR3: CATSGGTGGPDTQYF. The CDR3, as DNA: TGTGCCACCAGTGGCGGGACAGGAGGGCCAGATACGCAGTATTTT.

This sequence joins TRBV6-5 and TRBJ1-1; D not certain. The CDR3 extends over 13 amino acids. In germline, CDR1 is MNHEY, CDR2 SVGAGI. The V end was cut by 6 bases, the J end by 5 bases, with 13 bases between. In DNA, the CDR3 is TGTGCCAGCAGCTCCAGATCCAGGACTGAAGCTTTCTTT. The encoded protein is CASSSRSRTEAFF.

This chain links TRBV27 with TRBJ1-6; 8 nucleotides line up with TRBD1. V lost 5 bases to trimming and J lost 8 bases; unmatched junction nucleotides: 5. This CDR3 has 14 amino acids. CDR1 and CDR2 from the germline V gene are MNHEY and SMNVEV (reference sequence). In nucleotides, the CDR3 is TGTGCCAGCAGTGGGACAGGAGAGGATTCACCCCTCCACTTT. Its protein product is CASSGTGEDSPLHF.

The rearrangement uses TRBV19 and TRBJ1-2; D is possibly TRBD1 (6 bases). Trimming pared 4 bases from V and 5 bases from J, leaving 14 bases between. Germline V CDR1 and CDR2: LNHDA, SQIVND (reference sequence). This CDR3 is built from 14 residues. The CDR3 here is CASSTQGREYGYTF. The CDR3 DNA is TGTGCCAGTAGTACTCAGGGGCGAGAGTATGGCTACACCTTC.

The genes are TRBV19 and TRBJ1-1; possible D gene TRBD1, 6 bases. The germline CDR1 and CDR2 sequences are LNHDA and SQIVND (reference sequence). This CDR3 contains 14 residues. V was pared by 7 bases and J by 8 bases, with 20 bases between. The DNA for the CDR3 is TGTGCCAGTAATTATGCGGACAGCCGTCCCGAAGCTTTCTTT. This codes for CASNYADSRPEAFF.

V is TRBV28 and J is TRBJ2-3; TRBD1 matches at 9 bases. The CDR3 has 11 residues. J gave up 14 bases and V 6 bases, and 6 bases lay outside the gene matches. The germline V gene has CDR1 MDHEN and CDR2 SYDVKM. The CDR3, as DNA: TGTGCCAGCAGGAGGGACAGGGTCATGTATTTT. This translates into CASRRDRVMYF.

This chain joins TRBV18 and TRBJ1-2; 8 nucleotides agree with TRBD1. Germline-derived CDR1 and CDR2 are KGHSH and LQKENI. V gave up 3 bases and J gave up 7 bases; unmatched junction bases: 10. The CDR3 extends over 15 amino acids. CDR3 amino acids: CASSPLDRASGGYTF. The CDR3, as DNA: TGTGCCAGCTCACCTCTGGACAGGGCTAGTGGTGGCTACACCTTC.

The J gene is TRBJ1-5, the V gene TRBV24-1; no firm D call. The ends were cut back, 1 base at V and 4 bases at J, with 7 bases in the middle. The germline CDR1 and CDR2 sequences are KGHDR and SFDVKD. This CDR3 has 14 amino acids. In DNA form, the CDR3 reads TGTGCCACCAGTGATTTTACCGGGAATCAGCCCCAGCATTTT. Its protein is CATSDFTGNQPQHF.

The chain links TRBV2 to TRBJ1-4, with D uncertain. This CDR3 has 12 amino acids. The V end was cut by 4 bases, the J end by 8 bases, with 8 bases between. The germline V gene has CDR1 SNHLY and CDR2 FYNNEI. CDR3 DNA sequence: TGTGCCAGCAGTGGACTGAGGGAAAAACTGTTTTTT. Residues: CASSGLREKLFF.

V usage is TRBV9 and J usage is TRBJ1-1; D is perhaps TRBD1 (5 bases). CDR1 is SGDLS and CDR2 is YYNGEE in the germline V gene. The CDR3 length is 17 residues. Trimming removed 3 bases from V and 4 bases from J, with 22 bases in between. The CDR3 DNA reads TGTGCCAGCAGCGCCAACCCTGTCCCCCTCGGGGGCACTGAAGCTTTCTTT. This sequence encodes CASSANPVPLGGTEAFF.

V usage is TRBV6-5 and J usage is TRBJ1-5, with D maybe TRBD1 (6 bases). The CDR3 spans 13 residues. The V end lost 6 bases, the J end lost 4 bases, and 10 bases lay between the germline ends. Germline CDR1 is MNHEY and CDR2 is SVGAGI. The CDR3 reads CASSGQLNQPQHF. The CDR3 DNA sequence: TGTGCCAGCAGCGGACAGCTTAATCAGCCCCAGCATTTT.

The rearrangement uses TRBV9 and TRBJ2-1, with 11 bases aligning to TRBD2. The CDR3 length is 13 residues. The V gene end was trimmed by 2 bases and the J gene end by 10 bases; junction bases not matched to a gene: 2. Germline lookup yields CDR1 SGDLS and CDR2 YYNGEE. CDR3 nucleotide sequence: TGTGCCAGCAGCGTGTCTAGCGGGGGGGAGCAGTTCTTC. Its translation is CASSVSSGGEQFF.

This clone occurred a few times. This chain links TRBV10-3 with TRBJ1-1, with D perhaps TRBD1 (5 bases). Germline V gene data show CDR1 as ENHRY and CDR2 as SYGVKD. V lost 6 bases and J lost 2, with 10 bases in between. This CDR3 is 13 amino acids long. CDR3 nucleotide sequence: TGTGCCATCAGGTCGCAGGGTAACACTGAAGCTTTCTTT. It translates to CAIRSQGNTEAFF.

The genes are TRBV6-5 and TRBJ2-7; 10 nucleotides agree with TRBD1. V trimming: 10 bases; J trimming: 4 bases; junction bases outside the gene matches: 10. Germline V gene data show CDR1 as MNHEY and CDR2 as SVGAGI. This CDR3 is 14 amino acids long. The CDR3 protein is CATTEDRGIYEQYF. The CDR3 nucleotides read TGTGCCACCACGGAGGACAGGGGGATTTACGAGCAGTACTTC.

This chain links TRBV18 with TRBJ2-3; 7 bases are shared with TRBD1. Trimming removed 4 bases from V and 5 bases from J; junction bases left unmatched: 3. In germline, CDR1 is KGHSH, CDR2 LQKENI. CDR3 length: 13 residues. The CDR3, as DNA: TGTGCCAGCTCACTGGGACAGCTAGATACGCAGTATTTT. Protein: CASSLGQLDTQYF.

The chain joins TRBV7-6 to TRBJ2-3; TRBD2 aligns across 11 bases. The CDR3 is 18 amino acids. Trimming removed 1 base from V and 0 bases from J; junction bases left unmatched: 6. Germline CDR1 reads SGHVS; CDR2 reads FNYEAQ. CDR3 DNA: TGTGCCAGCAGCTTAGGGCTAGCGGGGGGAGCTAGCACAGATACGCAGTATTTT. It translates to CASSLGLAGGASTDTQYF.

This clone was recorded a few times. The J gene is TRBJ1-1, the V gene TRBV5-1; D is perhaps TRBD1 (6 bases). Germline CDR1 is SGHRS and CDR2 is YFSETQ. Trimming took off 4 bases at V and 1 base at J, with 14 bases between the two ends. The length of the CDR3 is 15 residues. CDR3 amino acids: CASSLLGQKNTEAFF. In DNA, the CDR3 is TGCGCCAGCAGCCTACTGGGACAAAAGAACACTGAAGCTTTCTTT.

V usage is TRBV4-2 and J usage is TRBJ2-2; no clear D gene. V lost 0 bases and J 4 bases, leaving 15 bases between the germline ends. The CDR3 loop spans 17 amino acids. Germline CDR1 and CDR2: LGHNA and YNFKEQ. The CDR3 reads CASSQDLSVQATGELFF. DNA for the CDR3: TGTGCCAGCAGCCAAGATCTTTCTGTGCAGGCCACCGGGGAGCTGTTTTTT.

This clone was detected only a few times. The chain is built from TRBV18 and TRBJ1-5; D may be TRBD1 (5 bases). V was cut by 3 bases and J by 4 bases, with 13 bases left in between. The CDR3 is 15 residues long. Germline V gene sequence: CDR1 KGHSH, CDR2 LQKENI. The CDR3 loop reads CASSPRQIFNQPQHF. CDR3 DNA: TGTGCCAGCTCACCCCGACAGATCTTTAATCAGCCCCAGCATTTT.

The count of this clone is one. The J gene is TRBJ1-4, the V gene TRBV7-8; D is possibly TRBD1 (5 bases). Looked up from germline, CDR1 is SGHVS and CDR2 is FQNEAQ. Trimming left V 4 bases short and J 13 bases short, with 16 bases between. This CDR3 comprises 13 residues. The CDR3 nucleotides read TGTGCCAGCAGCTCCATTCAGGACAAGGGACTGTTTTTT. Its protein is CASSSIQDKGLFF.

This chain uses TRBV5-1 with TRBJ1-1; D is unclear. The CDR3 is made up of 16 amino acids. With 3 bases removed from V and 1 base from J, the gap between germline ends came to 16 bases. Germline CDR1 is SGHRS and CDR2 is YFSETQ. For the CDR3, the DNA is TGCGCCAGCAGCTCCTGGCGTTACAGTCCGAACACTGAAGCTTTCTTT. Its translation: CASSSWRYSPNTEAFF.

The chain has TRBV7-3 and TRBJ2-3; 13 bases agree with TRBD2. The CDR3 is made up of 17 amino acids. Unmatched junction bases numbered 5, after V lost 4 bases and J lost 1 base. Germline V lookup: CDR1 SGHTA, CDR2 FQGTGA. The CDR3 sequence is CASSSRTSGSGTDTQYF. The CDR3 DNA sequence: TGTGCCAGCAGCTCGAGGACTAGCGGGAGCGGCACAGATACGCAGTATTTT.

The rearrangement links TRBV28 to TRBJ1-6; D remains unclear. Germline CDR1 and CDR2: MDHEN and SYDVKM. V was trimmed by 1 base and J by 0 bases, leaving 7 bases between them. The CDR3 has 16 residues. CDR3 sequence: CASSLFGSSYNSPLHF. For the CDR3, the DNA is TGTGCCAGCAGTTTATTTGGCAGCTCCTATAATTCACCCCTCCACTTT.

The chain's CDR3 is CATSDPGQGFSDTQYF. The DNA of the CDR3 is TGTGCCACCAGTGATCCGGGACAGGGTTTTTCAGATACGCAGTATTTT. The chain carries TRBV24-1 and TRBJ2-3; 9 bases are shared with TRBD1. J gave up 4 bases and V 3 bases, and 7 bases lay outside the gene matches. This CDR3 is 16 amino acids long. Germline V lookup: CDR1 KGHDR, CDR2 SFDVKD.

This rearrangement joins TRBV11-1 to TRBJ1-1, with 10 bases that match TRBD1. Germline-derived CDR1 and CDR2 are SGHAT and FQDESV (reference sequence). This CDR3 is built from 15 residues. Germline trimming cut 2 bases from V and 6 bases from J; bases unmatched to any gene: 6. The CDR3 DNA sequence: TGTGCCAGCAGCTTAACCGGGACAGGGGAAGCTGAAGCTTTCTTT. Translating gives CASSLTGTGEAEAFF.

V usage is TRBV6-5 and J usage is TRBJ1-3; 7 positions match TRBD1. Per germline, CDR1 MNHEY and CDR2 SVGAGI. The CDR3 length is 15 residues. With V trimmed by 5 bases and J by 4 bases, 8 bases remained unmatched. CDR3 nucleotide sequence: TGTGCCAGCAGTCGCGACAGGGATGGGGGAAACACCATATATTTT. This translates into CASSRDRDGGNTIYF.